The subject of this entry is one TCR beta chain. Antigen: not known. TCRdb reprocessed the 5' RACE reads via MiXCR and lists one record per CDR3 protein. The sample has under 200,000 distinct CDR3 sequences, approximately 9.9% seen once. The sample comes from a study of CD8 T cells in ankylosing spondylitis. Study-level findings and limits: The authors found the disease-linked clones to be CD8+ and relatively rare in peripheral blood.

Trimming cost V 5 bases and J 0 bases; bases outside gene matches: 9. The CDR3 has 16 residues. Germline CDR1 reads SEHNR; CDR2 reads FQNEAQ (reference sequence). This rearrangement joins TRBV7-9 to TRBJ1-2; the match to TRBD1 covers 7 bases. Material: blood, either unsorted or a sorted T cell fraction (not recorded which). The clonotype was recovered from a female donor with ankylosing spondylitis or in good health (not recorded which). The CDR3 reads CASSIGTAITNYGYTF. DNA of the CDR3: TGTGCCAGCAGCATCGGGACAGCGATAACTAACTATGGCTACACCTTC.